The TCR beta chain described here comes from a study of shared clonotypes between healthy human individuals. Profiled with immunoSEQ multiplex PCR; TCRdb holds only in-frame clones, not every one. The profile shows a few million clones, approximately 94% of them singletons. Sequenced sample: naive CD4+ T cells sorted from blood. Subset here: CD45RA+ positively selected. The sequence came from a young man in good health.

The CDR3 DNA follows: TGTGCCAGCAGCCCTCTATCTAGCGGGGGCGAGCAGTACTTC. The encoded protein is CASSPLSSGGEQYF. The V gene is TRBV14, the J gene TRBJ2-7, with 10 positions matching TRBD2. Germline V gene lookup returns CDR1 SGHDN and CDR2 FVKESK. The V gene end was trimmed by 4 bases and the J gene end by 6 bases; junction bases not matched to a gene: 6. This CDR3 is built from 14 residues.